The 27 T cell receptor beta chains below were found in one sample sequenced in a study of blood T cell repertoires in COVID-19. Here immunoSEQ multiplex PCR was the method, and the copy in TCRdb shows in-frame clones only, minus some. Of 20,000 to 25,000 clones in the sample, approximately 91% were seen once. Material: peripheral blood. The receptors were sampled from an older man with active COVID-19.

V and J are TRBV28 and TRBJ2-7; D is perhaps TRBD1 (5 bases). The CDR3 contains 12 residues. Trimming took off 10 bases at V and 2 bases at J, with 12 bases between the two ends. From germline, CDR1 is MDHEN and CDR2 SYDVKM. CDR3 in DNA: TGTGCCACCCGTGACAGCCCCTACGAGCAGTACTTC. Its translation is CATRDSPYEQYF.

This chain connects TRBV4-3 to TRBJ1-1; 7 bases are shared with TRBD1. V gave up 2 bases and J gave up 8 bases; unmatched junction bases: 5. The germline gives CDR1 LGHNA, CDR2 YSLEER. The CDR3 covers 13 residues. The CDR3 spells CASSQMIGGEAFF. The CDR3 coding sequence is TGCGCCAGCAGCCAAATGATAGGGGGCGAAGCTTTCTTT.

The CDR3 nucleotides read TGTGCCAGCAGCTCTTACGGGGGAAATGGGGCAGATACGCAGTATTTT. It codes for CASSSYGGNGADTQYF. The rearrangement joins TRBV9 to TRBJ2-3; the D gene is possibly TRBD2 (6 bases). Germline loops: CDR1 SGDLS, CDR2 YYNGEE. Trimming took 4 bases from V and 4 from J, leaving 19 bases between them. The CDR3 extends over 16 amino acids.

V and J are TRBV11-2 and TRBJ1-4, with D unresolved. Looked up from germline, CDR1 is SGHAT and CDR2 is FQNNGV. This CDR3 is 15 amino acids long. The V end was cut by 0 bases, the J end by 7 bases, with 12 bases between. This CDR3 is CASSLDGRAFEKLFF. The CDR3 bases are TGTGCCAGCAGCTTAGATGGGAGAGCATTTGAAAAACTGTTTTTT.

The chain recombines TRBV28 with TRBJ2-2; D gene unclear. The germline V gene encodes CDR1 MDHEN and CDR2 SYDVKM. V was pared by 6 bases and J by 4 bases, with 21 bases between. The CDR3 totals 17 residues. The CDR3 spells CASRFSARPRGTGELFF. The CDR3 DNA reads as TGTGCCAGCAGGTTCTCCGCACGCCCGAGAGGCACCGGGGAGCTGTTTTTT.

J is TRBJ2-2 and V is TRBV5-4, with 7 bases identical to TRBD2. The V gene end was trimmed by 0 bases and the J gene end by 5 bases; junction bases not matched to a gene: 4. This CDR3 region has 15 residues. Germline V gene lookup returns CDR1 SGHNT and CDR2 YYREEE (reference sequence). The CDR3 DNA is TGTGCCAGCAGCTTGGTTGCGGGGGAGACCGGGGAGCTGTTTTTT. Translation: CASSLVAGETGELFF. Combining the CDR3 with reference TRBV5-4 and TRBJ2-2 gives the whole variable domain ETGVTQSPTHLIKTRGQQVTLRCSSQSGHNTVSWYQQALGQGPQFIFQYYREEENGRGNFPPRFSGLQFPNYSSELNVNALELDDSALYLCASSLVAGETGELFFGEGSRLTVL.

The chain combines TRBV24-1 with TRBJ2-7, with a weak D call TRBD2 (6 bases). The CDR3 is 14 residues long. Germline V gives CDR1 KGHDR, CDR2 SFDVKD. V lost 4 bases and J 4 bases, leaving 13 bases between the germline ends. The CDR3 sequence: CATSESGRGYEQYF. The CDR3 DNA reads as TGTGCCACCAGTGAGTCGGGACGGGGGTACGAGCAGTACTTC.

The chain's CDR3 is CATSERAGGDTQYF. In DNA form, the CDR3 reads TGTGCCACCAGTGAACGGGCGGGTGGGGATACGCAGTATTTT. The chain carries TRBV24-1 and TRBJ2-3; tentatively, D is TRBD2 (5 bases). V was cut by 4 bases and J by 6 bases, with 13 bases left in between. Germline CDR1 reads KGHDR; CDR2 reads SFDVKD. This CDR3 region has 14 residues.

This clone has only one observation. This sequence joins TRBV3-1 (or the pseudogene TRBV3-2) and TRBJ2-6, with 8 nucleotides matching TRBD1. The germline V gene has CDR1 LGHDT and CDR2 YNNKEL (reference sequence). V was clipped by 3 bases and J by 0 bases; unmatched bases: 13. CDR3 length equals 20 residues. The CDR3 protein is CASSQGVLGTGNSGANVLTF. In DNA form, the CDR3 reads TGTGCCAGCAGCCAGGGCGTGCTCGGGACAGGTAACTCTGGGGCCAACGTCCTGACTTTC.

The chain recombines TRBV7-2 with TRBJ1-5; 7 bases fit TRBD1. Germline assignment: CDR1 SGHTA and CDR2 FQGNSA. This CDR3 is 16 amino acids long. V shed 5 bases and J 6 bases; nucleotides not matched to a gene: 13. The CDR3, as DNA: TGTGCCAGCAGCCTCAACAGGGGTTTAAACGGTCAGCCCCAGCATTTT. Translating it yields CASSLNRGLNGQPQHF.

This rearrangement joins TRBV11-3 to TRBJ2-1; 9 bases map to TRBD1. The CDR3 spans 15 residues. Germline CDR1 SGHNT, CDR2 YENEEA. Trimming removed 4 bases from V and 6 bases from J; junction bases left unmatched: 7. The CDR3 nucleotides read TGTGCCAGCAGCTCGGGACAGGGAAGGGGCAATGAGCAGTTCTTC. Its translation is CASSSGQGRGNEQFF.

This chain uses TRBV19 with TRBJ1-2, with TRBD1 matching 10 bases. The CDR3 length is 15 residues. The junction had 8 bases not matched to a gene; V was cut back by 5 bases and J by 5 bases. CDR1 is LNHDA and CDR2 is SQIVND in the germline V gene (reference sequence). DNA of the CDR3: TGTGCCAGTAGTTCAGGGACAGGGGCACCGTATGGCTACACCTTC. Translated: CASSSGTGAPYGYTF. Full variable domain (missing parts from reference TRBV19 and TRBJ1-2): DGGITQSPKYLFRKEGQNVTLSCEQNLNHDAMYWYRQDPGQGLRLIYYSQIVNDFQKGDIAEGYSVSREKKESFPLTVTSAQKNPTAFYLCASSSGTGAPYGYTFGSGTRLTVV.

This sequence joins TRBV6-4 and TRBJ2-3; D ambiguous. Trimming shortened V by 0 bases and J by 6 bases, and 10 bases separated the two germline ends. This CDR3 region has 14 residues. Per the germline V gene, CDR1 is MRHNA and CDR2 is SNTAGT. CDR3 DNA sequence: TGTGCCAGCAGTGACTCAATCAGAGGCGATACGCAGTATTTT. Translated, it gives CASSDSIRGDTQYF.

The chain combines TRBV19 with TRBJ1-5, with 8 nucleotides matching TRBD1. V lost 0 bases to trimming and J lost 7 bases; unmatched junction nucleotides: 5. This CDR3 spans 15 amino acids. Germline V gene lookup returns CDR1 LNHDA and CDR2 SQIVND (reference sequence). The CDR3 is CASSIDAQGAQPQHF. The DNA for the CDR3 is TGTGCCAGTAGTATAGATGCCCAGGGGGCCCAGCCCCAGCATTTT. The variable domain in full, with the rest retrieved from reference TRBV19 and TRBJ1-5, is DGGITQSPKYLFRKEGQNVTLSCEQNLNHDAMYWYRQDPGQGLRLIYYSQIVNDFQKGDIAEGYSVSREKKESFPLTVTSAQKNPTAFYLCASSIDAQGAQPQHFGDGTRLSIL.

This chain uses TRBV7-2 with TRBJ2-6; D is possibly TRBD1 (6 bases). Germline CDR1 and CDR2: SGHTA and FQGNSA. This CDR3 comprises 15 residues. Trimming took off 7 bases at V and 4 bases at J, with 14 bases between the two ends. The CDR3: CASTQTGYGANVLTF. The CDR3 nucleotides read TGTGCCAGCACTCAAACAGGGTACGGGGCCAACGTCCTGACTTTC.

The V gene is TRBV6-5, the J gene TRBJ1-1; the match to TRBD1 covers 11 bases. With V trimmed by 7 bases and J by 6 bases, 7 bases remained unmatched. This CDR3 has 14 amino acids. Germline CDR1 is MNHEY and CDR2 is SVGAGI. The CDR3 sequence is CASKGQGATAEAFF. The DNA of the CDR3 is TGTGCCAGCAAAGGACAGGGGGCAACAGCTGAAGCTTTCTTT.

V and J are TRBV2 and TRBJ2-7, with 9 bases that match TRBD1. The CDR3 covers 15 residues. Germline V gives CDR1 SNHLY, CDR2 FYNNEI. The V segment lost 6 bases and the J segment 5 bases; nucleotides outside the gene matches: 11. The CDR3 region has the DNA TGTGCCAGCAGACCAACCGGGACAGGGACTCACGAGCAGTACTTC. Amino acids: CASRPTGTGTHEQYF.

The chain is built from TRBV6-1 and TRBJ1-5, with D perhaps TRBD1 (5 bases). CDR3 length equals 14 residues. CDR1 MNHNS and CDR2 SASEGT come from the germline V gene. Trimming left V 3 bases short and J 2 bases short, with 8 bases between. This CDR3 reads CASSDQGGNQPQHF. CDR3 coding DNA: TGTGCCAGCAGTGACCAGGGTGGCAATCAGCCCCAGCATTTT.

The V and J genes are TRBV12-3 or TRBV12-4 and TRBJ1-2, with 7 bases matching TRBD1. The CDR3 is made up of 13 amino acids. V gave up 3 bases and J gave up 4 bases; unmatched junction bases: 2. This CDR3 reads CASSLRDSYGYTF. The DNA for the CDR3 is TGTGCCAGCAGTTTGAGGGACAGCTATGGCTACACCTTC.

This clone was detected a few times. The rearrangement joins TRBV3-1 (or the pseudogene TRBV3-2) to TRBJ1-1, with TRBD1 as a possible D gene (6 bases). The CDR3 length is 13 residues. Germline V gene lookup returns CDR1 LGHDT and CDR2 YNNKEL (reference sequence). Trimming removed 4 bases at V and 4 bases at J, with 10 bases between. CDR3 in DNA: TGTGCCAGCAGCCGGGGGCCGGCCACTGAAGCTTTCTTT. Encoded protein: CASSRGPATEAFF.

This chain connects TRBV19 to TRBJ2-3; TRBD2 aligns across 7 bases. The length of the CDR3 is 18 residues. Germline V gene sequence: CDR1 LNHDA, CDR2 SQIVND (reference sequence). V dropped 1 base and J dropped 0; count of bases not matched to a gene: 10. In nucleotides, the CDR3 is TGTGCCAGTAGTATAGCCCTCCTTACTAGCGACAGCACAGATACGCAGTATTTT. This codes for CASSIALLTSDSTDTQYF. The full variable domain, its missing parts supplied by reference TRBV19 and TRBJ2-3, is DGGITQSPKYLFRKEGQNVTLSCEQNLNHDAMYWYRQDPGQGLRLIYYSQIVNDFQKGDIAEGYSVSREKKESFPLTVTSAQKNPTAFYLCASSIALLTSDSTDTQYFGPGTRLTVL.

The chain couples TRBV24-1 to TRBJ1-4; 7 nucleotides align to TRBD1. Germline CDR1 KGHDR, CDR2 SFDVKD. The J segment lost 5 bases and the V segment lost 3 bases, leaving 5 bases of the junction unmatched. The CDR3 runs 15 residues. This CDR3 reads CATSDPLTGNEKLFF. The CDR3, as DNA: TGTGCCACCAGTGATCCCCTGACAGGGAATGAAAAACTGTTTTTT.

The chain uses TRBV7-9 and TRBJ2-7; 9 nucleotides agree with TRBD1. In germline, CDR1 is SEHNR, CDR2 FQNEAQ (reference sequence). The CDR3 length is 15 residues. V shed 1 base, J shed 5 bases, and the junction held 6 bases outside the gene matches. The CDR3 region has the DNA TGTGCCAGCAGCTTAGTGACAGGGGGTCAGGACGAGCAGTACTTC. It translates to CASSLVTGGQDEQYF.

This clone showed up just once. The CDR3 DNA reads TGTGCCAGCAGCTTGGCGGAAGGGGCAGATACGCAGTATTTT. It specifies CASSLAEGADTQYF. V gene TRBV5-4 combines with J gene TRBJ2-3, with D possibly being TRBD1 (5 bases). Germline CDR1 and CDR2: SGHNT and YYREEE (reference sequence). The CDR3 totals 14 residues. Deletions cut 0 bases from V and 4 bases from J, with 9 bases between.

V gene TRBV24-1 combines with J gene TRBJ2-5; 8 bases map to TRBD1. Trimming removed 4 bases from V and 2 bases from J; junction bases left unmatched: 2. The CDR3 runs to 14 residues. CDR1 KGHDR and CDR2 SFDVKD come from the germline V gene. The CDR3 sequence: CATSEGTGQETQYF. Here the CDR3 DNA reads TGTGCCACCAGTGAAGGGACAGGACAAGAGACCCAGTACTTC.

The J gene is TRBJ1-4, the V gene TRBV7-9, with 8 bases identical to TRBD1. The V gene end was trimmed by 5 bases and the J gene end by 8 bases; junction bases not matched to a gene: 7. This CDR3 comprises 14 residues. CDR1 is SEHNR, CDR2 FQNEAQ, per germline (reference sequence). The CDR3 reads CASSARQGREKLFF. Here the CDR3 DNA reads TGTGCCAGCAGCGCGCGACAGGGGAGGGAAAAACTGTTTTTT.

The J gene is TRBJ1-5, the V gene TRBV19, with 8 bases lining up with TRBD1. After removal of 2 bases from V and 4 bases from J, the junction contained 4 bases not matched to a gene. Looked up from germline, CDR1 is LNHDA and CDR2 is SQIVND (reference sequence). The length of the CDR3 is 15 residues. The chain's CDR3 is CASSIRRQGNQPQHF. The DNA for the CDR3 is TGTGCCAGTAGTATAAGGAGACAGGGGAATCAGCCCCAGCATTTT.